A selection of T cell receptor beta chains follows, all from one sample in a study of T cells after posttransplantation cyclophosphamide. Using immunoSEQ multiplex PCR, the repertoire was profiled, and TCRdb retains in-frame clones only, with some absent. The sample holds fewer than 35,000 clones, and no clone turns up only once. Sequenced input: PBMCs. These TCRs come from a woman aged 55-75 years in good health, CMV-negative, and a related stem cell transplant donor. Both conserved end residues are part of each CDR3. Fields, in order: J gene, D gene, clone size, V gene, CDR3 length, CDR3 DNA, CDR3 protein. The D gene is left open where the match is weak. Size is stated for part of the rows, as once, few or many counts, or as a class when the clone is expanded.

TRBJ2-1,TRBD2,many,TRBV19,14,TGTGCCAGTAGTCTCCGGGACTATTACAATGAGCAGTTCTTC,CASSLRDYYNEQFF
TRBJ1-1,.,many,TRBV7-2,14,TGTGCCAGCAGCTTAGAGGGCGGGGAAACTGAAGCTTTCTTT,CASSLEGGETEAFF
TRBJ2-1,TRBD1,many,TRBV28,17,TGTGCCAGCAGCTACACAGGGGGCCTTAACTCCTACAATGAGCAGTTCTTC,CASSYTGGLNSYNEQFF
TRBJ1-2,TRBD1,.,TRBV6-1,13,TGTGCCAGCAGGGACCGGACAGGCTATGGCTACACCTTC,CASRDRTGYGYTF
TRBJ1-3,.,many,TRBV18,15,TGTGCCAGCTCACCACCTAGGACAACTGGAAACACCATATATTTT,CASSPPRTTGNTIYF
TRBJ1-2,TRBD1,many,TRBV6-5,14,TGTGCCAGCAGACCCGGGACAGGGCGGCATGGCTACACCTTC,CASRPGTGRHGYTF
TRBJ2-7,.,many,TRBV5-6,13,TGTGCCAGCAGCTTGGTTCGGTCCTACGAGCAGTACTTC,CASSLVRSYEQYF
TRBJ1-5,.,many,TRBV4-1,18,TGCGCCAGCAGCCAAGAAGTGGGTATTATCAGGAGCAATCAGCCCCAGCATTTT,CASSQEVGIIRSNQPQHF
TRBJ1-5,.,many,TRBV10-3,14,TGTGCCATCAGCCCGGGACTGGGCAATCAGCCCCAGCATTTT,CAISPGLGNQPQHF
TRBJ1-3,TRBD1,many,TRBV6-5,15,TGTGCCAGCAGGGGACAGGGGACAAACGGAAACACCATATATTTT,CASRGQGTNGNTIYF
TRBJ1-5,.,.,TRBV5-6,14,TGTGCCAGCAGCTTAGGGGGAAACAATCAGCCCCAGCATTTT,CASSLGGNNQPQHF
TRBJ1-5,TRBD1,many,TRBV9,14,TGTGCCAGCAGTCGGGGGACAGCTAATCAGCCCCAGCATTTT,CASSRGTANQPQHF
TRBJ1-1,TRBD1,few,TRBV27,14,TGTGCCAGCAGTTTCAGGGGGGATGGCACTGAAGCTTTCTTT,CASSFRGDGTEAFF
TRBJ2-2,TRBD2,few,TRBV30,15,TGTGCCTGGAGTCATGGACTAGCGTTCACCGGGGAGCTGTTTTTT,CAWSHGLAFTGELFF
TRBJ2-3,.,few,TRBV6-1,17,TGTGCCAGCAGTGAAAGAGCCGGGGTAAGAGGGACAGATACGCAGTATTTT,CASSERAGVRGTDTQYF
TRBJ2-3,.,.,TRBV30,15,TGTGCCTGGAGGGCGGGACAGACCAGCACAGATACGCAGTATTTT,CAWRAGQTSTDTQYF
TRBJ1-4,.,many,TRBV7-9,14,TGTGCCAGCAGTCCCAGGGCAACTAATGAAAAACTGTTTTTT,CASSPRATNEKLFF
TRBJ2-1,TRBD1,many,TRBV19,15,TGTGCCAGTACCCCAGGGACAGGGGTGTCAAATGAGCAGTTCTTC,CASTPGTGVSNEQFF
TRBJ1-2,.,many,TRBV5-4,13,TGTGCCAGCAGCTTGAGCAGGGAGTATGGCTACACCTTC,CASSLSREYGYTF
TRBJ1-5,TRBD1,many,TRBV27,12,TGTGCCAGCAGAACAGGGGGTCAGCCCCAGCATTTT,CASRTGGQPQHF
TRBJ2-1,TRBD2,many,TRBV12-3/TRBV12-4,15,TGTGCCAGCATTTCCGGGACTAGCTCCTACAATGAGCAGTTCTTC,CASISGTSSYNEQFF
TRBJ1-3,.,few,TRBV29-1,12,TGCAGCGTTGAACAGGGGAAAAACACCATATATTTT,CSVEQGKNTIYF
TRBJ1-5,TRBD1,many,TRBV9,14,TGTGCCAGCAGCGCGACAGGGGCCCATCAGCCCCAGCATTTT,CASSATGAHQPQHF
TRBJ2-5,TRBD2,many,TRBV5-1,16,TGCGCCAGCAGCTTGGGGCTAGCGGGGTCACAAGAGACCCAGTACTTC,CASSLGLAGSQETQYF
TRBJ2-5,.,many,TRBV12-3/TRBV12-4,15,TGTGCCAGCAGTCCGGGGGGGACAGGGCGAGAGACCCAGTACTTC,CASSPGGTGRETQYF
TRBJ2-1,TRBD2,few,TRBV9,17,TGTGCCAGCAGCGTAGAGGTTAGGTTAGCGGGATACAATGAGCAGTTCTTC,CASSVEVRLAGYNEQFF
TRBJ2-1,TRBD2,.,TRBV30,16,TGTGCCTGGAGTGTACAGGGACTAGCGCGCTACAATGAGCAGTTCTTC,CAWSVQGLARYNEQFF
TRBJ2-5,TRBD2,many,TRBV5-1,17,TGCGCCAGCAGCTTGGAGGCCCTAGCGGGCGGCGGTGTGACCCAGTACTTC,CASSLEALAGGGVTQYF
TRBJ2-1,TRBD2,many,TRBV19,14,TGTGCCAGTAGTATTACTAGCGGGAGGCCCCTTCAGTTCTTC,CASSITSGRPLQFF
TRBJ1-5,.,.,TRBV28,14,TGTGCCAGCAGAGAAGTGGACAACAATCAGCCCCAGCATTTT,CASREVDNNQPQHF
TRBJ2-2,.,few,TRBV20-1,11,TGCAGTGCTTCGAGGGGGTGGGAGCTGTTTTTT,CSASRGWELFF
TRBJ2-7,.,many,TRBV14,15,TGTGCCAGCAGCCAAGGGAGCAGTGGGCGCTTAGGGCAGTACTTC,CASSQGSSGRLGQYF
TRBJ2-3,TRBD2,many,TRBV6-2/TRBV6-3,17,TGTGCCAGCAGTGACCCGTATAGCGGGGGGGCCCAAGATACGCAGTATTTT,CASSDPYSGGAQDTQYF
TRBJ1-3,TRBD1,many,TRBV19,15,TGTGCCAGTAGGACACAGGGGGCAACTGGAAACACCATATATTTT,CASRTQGATGNTIYF
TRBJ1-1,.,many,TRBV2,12,TGTGCCTCCAACTTGGGCATAACTGAAGCTTTCTTT,CASNLGITEAFF
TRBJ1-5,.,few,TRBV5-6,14,TGTGCCAGCAGCTTGGGGGACAAAAATCAGCCCCAGCATTTT,CASSLGDKNQPQHF
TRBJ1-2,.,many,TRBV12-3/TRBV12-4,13,TGTGCCAGCAGTTTAGTCCTGAACTATGGCTACACCTTC,CASSLVLNYGYTF
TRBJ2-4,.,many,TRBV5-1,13,TGCGCCAGCAGAACAGGGAGGGAAAACATTCAGTACTTC,CASRTGRENIQYF
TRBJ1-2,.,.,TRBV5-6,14,TGTGCCAGCAGCCCGACTGATGGGAACTATGGCTACACCTTC,CASSPTDGNYGYTF
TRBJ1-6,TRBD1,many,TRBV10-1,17,TGCGCCAGCAGGGACCAGGGGGTTGGGTCCTATAATTCACCCCTCCACTTT,CASRDQGVGSYNSPLHF
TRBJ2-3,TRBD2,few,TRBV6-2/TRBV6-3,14,TGTGCCAGCAGTTCTATGACTAGCGACTATACGCAGTATTTT,CASSSMTSDYTQYF
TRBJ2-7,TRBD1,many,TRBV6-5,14,TGTGCCAGCAGTGCCGACAGGGTAGCTAACGAGCAGTACTTC,CASSADRVANEQYF
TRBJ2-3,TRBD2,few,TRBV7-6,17,TGTGCCAGCAGCTCCCTGACTAGCGGGATCAGACTGGATACGCAGTATTTT,CASSSLTSGIRLDTQYF
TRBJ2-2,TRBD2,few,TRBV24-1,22,TGTGCCACCAGTCCTAAGACCCCTTGGGGGGCTAGCGGGAGTTATCTGACCGGGGAGCTGTTTTTT,CATSPKTPWGASGSYLTGELFF
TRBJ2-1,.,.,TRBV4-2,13,TGTGCCAGCAGCCAAGAACTTTACAATGAGCAGTTCTTC,CASSQELYNEQFF
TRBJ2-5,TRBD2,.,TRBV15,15,TGTGCCACCAGCGTAAGACTAGCCCTACAAGAGACCCAGTACTTC,CATSVRLALQETQYF
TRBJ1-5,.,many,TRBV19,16,TGTGCCAGTAGTACCCCACAGGTCTCGGGCAATCAGCCCCAGCATTTT,CASSTPQVSGNQPQHF
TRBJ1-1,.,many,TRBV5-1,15,TGCGCCAGCAGCTTGGCCAGAGGGGTGAACACTGAAGCTTTCTTT,CASSLARGVNTEAFF
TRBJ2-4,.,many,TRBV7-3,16,TGTGCCAGCAGCTTAATTGGGAGAGGGGGGGAAAACATTCAGTACTTC,CASSLIGRGGENIQYF
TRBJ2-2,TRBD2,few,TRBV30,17,TGTGCCTGGAGCCCGTCGGTGAGCGGGAGATGGACCGGGGAGCTGTTTTTT,CAWSPSVSGRWTGELFF
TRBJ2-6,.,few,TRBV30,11,TGTGCCTGGAGCTCCCCCAACGTCCTGACTTTC,CAWSSPNVLTF
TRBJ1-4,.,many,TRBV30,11,TGTGCCTCCGGGGACATACGTCAACTGTTTTTT,CASGDIRQLFF
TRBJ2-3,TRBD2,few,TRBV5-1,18,TGCGCCAGCAGCCCAACTAGCGGGGGTCCCCCTAGCACAGATACGCAGTATTTT,CASSPTSGGPPSTDTQYF
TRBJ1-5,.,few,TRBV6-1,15,TGTGCCAGCAGTGACGGCAGGTATAGCAATCAGCCCCAGCATTTT,CASSDGRYSNQPQHF